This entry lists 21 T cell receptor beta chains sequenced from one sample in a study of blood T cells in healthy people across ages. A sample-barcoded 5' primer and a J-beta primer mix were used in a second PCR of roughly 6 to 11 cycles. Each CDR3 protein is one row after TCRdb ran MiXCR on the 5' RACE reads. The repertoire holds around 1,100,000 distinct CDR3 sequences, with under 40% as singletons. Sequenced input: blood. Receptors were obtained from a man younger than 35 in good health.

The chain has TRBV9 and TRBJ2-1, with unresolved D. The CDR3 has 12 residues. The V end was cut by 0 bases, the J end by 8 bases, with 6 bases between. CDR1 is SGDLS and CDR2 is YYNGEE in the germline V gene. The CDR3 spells CASSVDAHEQFF. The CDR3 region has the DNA TGTGCCAGCAGCGTAGACGCCCATGAGCAGTTCTTC.

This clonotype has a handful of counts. CDR3: CASSFGTKIYNEQFF. DNA of the CDR3: TGTGCCAGCAGTTTCGGGACCAAAATCTACAATGAGCAGTTCTTC. V and J are TRBV27 and TRBJ2-1; perhaps D is TRBD1 or TRBD2 (5 bases each). V was clipped by 3 bases and J by 3 bases, with 12 bases between them. The CDR3 runs 15 residues. In germline, CDR1 is MNHEY, CDR2 SMNVEV (reference sequence).

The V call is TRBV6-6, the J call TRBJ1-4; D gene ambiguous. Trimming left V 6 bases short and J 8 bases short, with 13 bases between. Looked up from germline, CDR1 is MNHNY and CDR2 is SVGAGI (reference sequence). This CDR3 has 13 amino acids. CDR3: CASRGGLSEKLFF. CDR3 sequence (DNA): TGTGCCAGCAGGGGAGGTCTCTCGGAAAAACTGTTTTTT.

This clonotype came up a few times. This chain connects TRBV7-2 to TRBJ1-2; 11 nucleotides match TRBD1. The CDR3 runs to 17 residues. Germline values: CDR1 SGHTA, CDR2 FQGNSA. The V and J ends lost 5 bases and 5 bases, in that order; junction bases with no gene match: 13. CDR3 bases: TGTGCCAGCAGCGAAACCGGGACAGGGGGTTTCGGGTATGGCTACACCTTC. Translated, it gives CASSETGTGGFGYGYTF.

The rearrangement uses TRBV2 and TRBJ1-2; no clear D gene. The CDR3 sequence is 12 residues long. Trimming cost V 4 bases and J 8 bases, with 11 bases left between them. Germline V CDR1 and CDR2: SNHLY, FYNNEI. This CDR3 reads CASSVAAGGYTF. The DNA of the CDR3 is TGTGCCAGCAGTGTGGCCGCTGGAGGCTACACCTTC.

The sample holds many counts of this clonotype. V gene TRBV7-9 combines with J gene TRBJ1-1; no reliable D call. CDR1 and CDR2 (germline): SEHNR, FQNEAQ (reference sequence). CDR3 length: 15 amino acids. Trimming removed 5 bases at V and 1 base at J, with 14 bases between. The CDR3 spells CASSPSGYRNTEAFF. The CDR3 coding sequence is TGTGCCAGCAGCCCCTCAGGTTACAGGAACACTGAAGCTTTCTTT. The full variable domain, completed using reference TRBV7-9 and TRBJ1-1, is DTGVSQNPRHKITKRGQNVTFRCDPISEHNRLYWYRQTLGQGPEFLTYFQNEAQLEKSRLLSDRFSAERPKGSFSTLEIQRTEQGDSAMYLCASSPSGYRNTEAFFGQGTRLTVV.

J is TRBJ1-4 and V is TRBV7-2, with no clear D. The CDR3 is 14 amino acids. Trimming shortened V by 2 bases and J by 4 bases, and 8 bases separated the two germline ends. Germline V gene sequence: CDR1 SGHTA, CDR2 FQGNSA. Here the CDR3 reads CASSLMRINEKLFF. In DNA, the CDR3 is TGTGCCAGCAGCTTAATGCGGATTAATGAAAAACTGTTTTTT.

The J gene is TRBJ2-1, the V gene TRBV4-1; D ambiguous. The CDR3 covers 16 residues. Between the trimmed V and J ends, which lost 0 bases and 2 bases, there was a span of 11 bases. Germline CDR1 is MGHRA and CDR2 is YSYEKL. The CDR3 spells CASSQDLAETYNEQFF. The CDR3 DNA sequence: TGCGCCAGCAGCCAAGATCTTGCAGAGACCTACAATGAGCAGTTCTTC.

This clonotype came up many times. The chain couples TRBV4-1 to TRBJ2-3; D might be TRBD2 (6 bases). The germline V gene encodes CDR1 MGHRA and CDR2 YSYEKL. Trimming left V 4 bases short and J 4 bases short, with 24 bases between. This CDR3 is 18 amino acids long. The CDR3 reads CASSPTDSGGGNADTQYF. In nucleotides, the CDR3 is TGCGCCAGCAGCCCGACCGATTCCGGGGGTGGGAATGCAGATACGCAGTATTTT.

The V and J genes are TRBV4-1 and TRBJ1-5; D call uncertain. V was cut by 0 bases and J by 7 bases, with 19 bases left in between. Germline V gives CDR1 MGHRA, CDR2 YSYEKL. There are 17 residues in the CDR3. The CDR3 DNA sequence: TGCGCCAGCAGCCAAGATATCGTAGCGGGTGGGCGGCAGCCCCAGCATTTT. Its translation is CASSQDIVAGGRQPQHF.

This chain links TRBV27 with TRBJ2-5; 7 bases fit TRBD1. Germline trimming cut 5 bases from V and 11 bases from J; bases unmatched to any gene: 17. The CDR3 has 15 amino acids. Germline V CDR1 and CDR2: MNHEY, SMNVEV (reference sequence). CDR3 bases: TGTGCCAGCAGTGCGACAGGGAGAGCCCGCAATGAGCAGTACTTC. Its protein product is CASSATGRARNEQYF.

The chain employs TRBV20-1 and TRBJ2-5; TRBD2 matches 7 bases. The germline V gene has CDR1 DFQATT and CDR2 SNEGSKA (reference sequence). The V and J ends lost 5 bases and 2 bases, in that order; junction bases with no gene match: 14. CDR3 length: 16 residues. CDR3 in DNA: TGCAGTGCTCCCGATCGTCGCGCGGGGGAACAAGAGACCCAGTACTTC. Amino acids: CSAPDRRAGEQETQYF.

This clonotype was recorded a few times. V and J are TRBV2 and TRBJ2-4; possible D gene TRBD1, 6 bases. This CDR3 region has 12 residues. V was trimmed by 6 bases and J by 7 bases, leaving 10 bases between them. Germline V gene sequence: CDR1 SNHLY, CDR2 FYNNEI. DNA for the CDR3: TGTGCCAGCAGACAGGGCGGGAACATTCAGTACTTC. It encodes CASRQGGNIQYF.

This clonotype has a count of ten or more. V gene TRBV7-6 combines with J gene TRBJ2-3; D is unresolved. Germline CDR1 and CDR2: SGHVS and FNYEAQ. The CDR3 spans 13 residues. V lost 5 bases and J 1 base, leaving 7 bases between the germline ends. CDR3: CASSPYGTDTQYF. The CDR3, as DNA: TGTGCCAGCAGCCCTTATGGCACAGATACGCAGTATTTT.

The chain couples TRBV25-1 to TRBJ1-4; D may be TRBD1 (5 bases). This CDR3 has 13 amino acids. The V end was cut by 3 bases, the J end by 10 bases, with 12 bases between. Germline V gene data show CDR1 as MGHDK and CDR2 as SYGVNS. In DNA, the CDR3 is TGTGCCAGCAGTGATCCCCAAAGGGGAAAACTGTTTTTT. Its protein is CASSDPQRGKLFF.

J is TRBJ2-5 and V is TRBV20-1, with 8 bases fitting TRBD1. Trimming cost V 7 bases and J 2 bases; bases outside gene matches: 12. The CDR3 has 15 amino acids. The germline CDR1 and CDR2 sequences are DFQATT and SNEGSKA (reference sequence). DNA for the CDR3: TGCAGTGTCAGCAAAGTCGGGACAGGTCAAGAGACCCAGTACTTC. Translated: CSVSKVGTGQETQYF.

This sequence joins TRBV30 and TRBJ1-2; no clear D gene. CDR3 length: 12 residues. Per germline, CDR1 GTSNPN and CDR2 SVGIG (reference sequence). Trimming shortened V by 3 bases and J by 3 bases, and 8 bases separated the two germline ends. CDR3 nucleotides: TGTGCCTGGAGGGGCCTTGACTATGGCTACACCTTC. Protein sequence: CAWRGLDYGYTF.

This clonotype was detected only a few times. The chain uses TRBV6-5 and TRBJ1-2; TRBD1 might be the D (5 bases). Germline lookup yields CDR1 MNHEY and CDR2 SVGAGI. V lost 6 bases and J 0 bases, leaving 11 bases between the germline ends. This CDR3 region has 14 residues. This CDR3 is CASSRQGSNYGYTF. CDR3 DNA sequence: TGTGCCAGCAGCCGCCAGGGCTCTAACTATGGCTACACCTTC.

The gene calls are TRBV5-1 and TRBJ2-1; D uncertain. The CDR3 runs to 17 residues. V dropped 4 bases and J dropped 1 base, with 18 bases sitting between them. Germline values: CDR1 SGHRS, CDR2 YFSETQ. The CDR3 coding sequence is TGCGCCAGCAGCGCTGCTTTGGTGCGGCGGTCCTACAATGAGCAGTTCTTC. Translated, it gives CASSAALVRRSYNEQFF.

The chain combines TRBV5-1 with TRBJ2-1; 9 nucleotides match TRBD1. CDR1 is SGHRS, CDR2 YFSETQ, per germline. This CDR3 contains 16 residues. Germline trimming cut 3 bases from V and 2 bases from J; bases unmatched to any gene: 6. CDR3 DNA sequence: TGCGCCAGCAGCTCCCCCGGGACAGGGACCTACAATGAGCAGTTCTTC. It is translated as CASSSPGTGTYNEQFF.

DNA of the CDR3: TGTGCCAGCAGTTCGGCTTCGGGACAGCCTAATGAAAAACTGTTTTTT. This codes for CASSSASGQPNEKLFF. The V call is TRBV6-5, the J call TRBJ1-4, with TRBD1 matching over 7 bases. The CDR3 length is 16 residues. The ends lost 4 bases at V and 3 bases at J; junction bases unmatched: 8. Germline CDR1 MNHEY, CDR2 SVGAGI.